A selection of T cell receptor beta chains follows, all from one sample in a study of Graves' ophthalmopathy and Graves' hyperthyroidism. Each CDR3 protein gets one entry after TCRdb re-called the multiplex PCR reads with MiXCR. The data hold 560,000 or so distinct CDR3 sequences, with 39% observed a single time. The source material was peripheral blood or thyroid tissue (not recorded which). The receptors stem from an adult man with Graves' hyperthyroidism. CDR3s include the opening cysteine and the closing phenylalanine or tryptophan. D genes are given only for firm matches. Where a row states a size, it is once, few, many or the class of an expanded clone; other rows omit it.

clone_size j_call d_call v_call cdr3_nt cdr3_aa
. TRBJ2-2 TRBD1 TRBV20-1 TGCAGCCCTAGGACAGGGTTCGCGAACACCGGGGAGCTGTTTTTT CSPRTGFANTGELFF
many TRBJ1-6 . TRBV15 TGTGCCACCAGCACTGGGACAAGTCGGTCACCCCTCCACTTT CATSTGTSRSPLHF
many TRBJ1-1 . TRBV11-2 TGTGCCAGCGGCACTGAAGCTTTCTTT CASGTEAFF
. TRBJ1-5 . TRBV12-3/TRBV12-4 TGTGCCAGCAGTTTGGGAACGGCGAGGCAGCCCCAGCATTTT CASSLGTARQPQHF
. TRBJ1-2 TRBD1 TRBV9 TGTGCCAGCAATCCGGGACAGGGTGCTGGCTACACCTTC CASNPGQGAGYTF
. TRBJ2-2 TRBD1 TRBV14 TGTGCCAGCCAAGGACAGGTCGGGGAGCTGTTTTTT CASQGQVGELFF
. TRBJ2-3 . TRBV7-9 TGTGCCAGCAGCCCGACTAGCACAGATACGCAGTATTTT CASSPTSTDTQYF
many TRBJ1-6 TRBD1 TRBV19 TGTGCCAGTAGGGGACAGACTTATAATTCACCCCTCCACTTT CASRGQTYNSPLHF
few TRBJ1-1 TRBD1 TRBV4-1 TGCGCCAGCAGCCATCTACAGGGGAAAAACACTGAAGCTTTCTTT CASSHLQGKNTEAFF
. TRBJ1-2 . TRBV29-1 TGCAGCTTGGAGTGGTCTTCTGCTTATGGCTACACCTTC CSLEWSSAYGYTF
. TRBJ2-7 . TRBV14 TGTGCCAGCAGCGTTGAATCGGCCAGCTCCTACGAGCAGTACTTC CASSVESASSYEQYF
. TRBJ2-1 TRBD2 TRBV6-5 TGTGCCAGCAGTTACTCGGGGAGGGTAAGCTCCTACAATGAGCAGTTCTTC CASSYSGRVSSYNEQFF
few TRBJ1-1 TRBD1 TRBV19 TGTGCCAGTACAGGGGGTTATGACACTGAAGCTTTCTTT CASTGGYDTEAFF
many TRBJ1-4 . TRBV20-1 TGCAGTGCTAGAGATCAGTTGGCGTTTGATGAAAAACTGTTTTTT CSARDQLAFDEKLFF
many TRBJ1-2 . TRBV7-6 TGTGCCAGCAGTTATCTAGGCTATGGCTACACCTTC CASSYLGYGYTF
. TRBJ1-1 . TRBV2 TGTGCCAGCAGTGATCCGGGGGACACTGAAGCTTTCTTT CASSDPGDTEAFF
. TRBJ1-1 . TRBV5-1 TGCGCCAGCAGCTTGGCCAAGGGAACTGAAGCTTTCTTT CASSLAKGTEAFF
many TRBJ1-1 . TRBV12-3/TRBV12-4 TGTGCCAGCAGCCGACTGGGGCAGGGCAACACTGAAGCTTTCTTT CASSRLGQGNTEAFF
many TRBJ2-7 TRBD1 TRBV5-1 TGCGCCAGCAGCTTGAGTTACGGGACAGACTACGAGCAGTACTTC CASSLSYGTDYEQYF
few TRBJ1-1 . TRBV24-1 TGTGCCACCAGTGATCGGGGGAACGCTGAAGCTTTCTTT CATSDRGNAEAFF
many TRBJ1-5 . TRBV12-3/TRBV12-4 TGTGCCAGCAGTTTGGCCAGGGAGGGCAATCAGCCCCAGCATTTT CASSLAREGNQPQHF
few TRBJ1-2 . TRBV10-3 TGTGCCAGCAGCGTCGCCTCTAGTAGGGGGGTTGGCTACACCTTC CASSVASSRGVGYTF
. TRBJ2-5 . TRBV28 TGTGCCAGCAGTTTAAGAGCAGGGGCCTCACGGGAGCAGTACTTC CASSLRAGASREQYF
. TRBJ2-6 . TRBV5-1 TGCGCCAGCAGCTTGGGACAGTTTGGGGCCAACGTCCTGACTTTC CASSLGQFGANVLTF
many TRBJ2-7 TRBD2 TRBV7-3 TGTGCCAGCAGCACCCCTAGCGGGAGGGCCCGTCGTGCAAGCTACGAGCAGTACTTC CASSTPSGRARRASYEQYF
many TRBJ1-2 . TRBV7-9 TGTGCCAGCAGCCCCCCCCTCTATGGCTACACCTTC CASSPPLYGYTF
few TRBJ2-7 TRBD1 TRBV4-1 TGCGCCAGCAGCTTAATTTTCGGACAGGGATCCTACGAGCAGTACTTC CASSLIFGQGSYEQYF
many TRBJ1-6 . TRBV20-1 TGCAGTGCTCTAAACCCAACCAACTATAATTCACCCCTCCACTTT CSALNPTNYNSPLHF
many TRBJ1-1 . TRBV12-3/TRBV12-4 TGTGCCAGCAGTAAATCCAAGCAAGCTTTCTTT CASSKSKQAFF
few TRBJ2-5 . TRBV7-9 TGTGCCAGCAGCTTAAGCCCAGTTGAGACCCAGTACTTC CASSLSPVETQYF
. TRBJ1-1 TRBD1 TRBV29-1 TGCAGCGTTGTCCGGGACAGGGCTAAATGGAACACTGAAGCTTTCTTT CSVVRDRAKWNTEAFF
. TRBJ1-6 . TRBV30 TGTGCCTGGAGTCATGTCTCGACACCCCTCCACTTT CAWSHVSTPLHF
few TRBJ1-5 TRBD1 TRBV28 TGTGCCAGCAGTTTGGGGCCCTCCGGGACAGGGGGCTTGTGGCAGCCCCAGCATTTT CASSLGPSGTGGLWQPQHF
many TRBJ1-5 . TRBV12-3/TRBV12-4 TGTGCCAGCAGTTTATGGTCCCAGGGCGGCAATCAGCCCCAGCATTTT CASSLWSQGGNQPQHF
few TRBJ1-1 TRBD1 TRBV29-1 TGCAGCGCCTCAGGGACAGGGGATCGTCTAGACACTGAAGCTTTCTTT CSASGTGDRLDTEAFF